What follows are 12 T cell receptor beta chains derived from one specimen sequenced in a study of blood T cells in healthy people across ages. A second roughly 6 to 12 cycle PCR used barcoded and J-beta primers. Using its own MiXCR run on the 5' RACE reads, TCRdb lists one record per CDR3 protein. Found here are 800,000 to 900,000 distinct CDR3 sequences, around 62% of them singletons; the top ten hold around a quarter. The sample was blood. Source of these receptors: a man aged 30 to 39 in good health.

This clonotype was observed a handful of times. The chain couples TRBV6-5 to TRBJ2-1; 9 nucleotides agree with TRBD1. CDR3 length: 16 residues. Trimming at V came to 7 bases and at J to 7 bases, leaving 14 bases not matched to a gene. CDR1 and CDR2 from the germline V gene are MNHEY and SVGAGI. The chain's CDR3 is CASTTPGTGIGNEQFF. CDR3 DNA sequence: TGTGCCAGCACAACGCCCGGGACAGGGATTGGTAATGAGCAGTTCTTC.

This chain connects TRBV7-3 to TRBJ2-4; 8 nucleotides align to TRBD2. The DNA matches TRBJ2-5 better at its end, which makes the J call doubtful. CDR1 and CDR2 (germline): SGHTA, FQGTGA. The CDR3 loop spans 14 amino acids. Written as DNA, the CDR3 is TGTGCCAGCAGCTCAAATAGCGGGGTAGAGACCCAGTACTTC. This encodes CASSSNSGVETQYF.

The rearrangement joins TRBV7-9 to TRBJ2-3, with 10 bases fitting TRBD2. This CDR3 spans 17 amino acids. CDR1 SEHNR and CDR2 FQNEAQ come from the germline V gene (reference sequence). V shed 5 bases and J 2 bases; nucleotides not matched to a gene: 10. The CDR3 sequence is CASSPPGSGGFTDTQYF. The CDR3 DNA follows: TGTGCCAGCAGCCCACCGGGTAGCGGGGGGTTCACAGATACGCAGTATTTT.

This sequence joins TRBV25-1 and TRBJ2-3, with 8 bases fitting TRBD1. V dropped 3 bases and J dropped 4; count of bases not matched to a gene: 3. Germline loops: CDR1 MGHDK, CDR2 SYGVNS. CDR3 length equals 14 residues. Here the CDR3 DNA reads TGTGCCAGCAGTGAGACAGGGGAAGCAGATACGCAGTATTTT. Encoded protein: CASSETGEADTQYF.

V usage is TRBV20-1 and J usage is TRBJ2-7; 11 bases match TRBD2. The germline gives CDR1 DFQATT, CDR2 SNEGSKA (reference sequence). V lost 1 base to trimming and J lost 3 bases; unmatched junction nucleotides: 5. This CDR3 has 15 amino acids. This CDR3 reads CSARGLAGGVYEQYF. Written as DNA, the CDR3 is TGCAGTGCTAGAGGTCTAGCGGGGGGAGTCTACGAGCAGTACTTC.

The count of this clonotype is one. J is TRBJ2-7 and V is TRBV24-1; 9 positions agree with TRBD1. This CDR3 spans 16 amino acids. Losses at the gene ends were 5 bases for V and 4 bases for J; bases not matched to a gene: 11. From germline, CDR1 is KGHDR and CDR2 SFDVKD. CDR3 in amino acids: CATSAPGQGSLYEQYF. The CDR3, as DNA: TGTGCCACCAGTGCCCCGGGACAGGGATCCCTTTACGAGCAGTACTTC.

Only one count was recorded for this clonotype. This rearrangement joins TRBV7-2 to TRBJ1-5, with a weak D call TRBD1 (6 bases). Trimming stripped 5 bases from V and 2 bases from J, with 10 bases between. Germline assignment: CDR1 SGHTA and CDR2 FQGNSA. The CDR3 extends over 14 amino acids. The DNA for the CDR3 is TGTGCCAGCAGCGTAAGACAGGGCAATCAGCCCCAGCATTTT. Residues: CASSVRQGNQPQHF.

The CDR3 here is CATSRERGLVKNIQYF. The CDR3 DNA reads as TGTGCCACCAGCAGAGAGAGGGGGTTGGTCAAAAACATTCAGTACTTC. The chain has TRBV15 and TRBJ2-4, with a weak D call TRBD1 (6 bases). Per germline, CDR1 LNHNV and CDR2 YYDKDF (reference sequence). V lost 0 bases, J lost 3 bases, and 12 bases lay in between. The CDR3 totals 16 residues.

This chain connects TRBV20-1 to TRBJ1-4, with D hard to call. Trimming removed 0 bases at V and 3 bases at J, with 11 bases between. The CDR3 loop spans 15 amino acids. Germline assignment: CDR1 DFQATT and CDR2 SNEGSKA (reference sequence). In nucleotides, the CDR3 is TGCAGTGCTAGAGATGCGGGAATGGCTAATGAAAAACTGTTTTTT. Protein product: CSARDAGMANEKLFF.

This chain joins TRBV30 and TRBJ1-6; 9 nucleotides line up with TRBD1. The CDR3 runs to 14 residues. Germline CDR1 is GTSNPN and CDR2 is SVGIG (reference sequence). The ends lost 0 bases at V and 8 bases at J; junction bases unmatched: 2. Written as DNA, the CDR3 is TGTGCCTGGAGTGTCGGACAGGGGTATTCACCCCTCCACTTT. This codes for CAWSVGQGYSPLHF.

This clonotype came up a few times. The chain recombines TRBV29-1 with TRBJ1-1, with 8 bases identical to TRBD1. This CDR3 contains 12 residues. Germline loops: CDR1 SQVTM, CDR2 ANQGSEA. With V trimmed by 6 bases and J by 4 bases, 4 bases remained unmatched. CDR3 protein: CSVQGAVTEAFF. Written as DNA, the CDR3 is TGCAGCGTGCAGGGGGCGGTCACTGAAGCTTTCTTT.

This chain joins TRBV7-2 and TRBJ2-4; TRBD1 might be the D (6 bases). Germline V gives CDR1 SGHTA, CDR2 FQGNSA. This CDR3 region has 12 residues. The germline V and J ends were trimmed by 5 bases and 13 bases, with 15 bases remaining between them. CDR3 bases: TGTGCCAGCAGCCCCACAGGGTGGGAGCAGTACTTC. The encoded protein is CASSPTGWEQYF.